The text below deals with one T cell receptor (beta chain). This clonotype came up many times. Its recognized antigen is unknown. No base qualities exist here, and no much larger clone lies one base off it. This sample stems from a study of CD8 T cells in ankylosing spondylitis (dated by TCRdb to 2017 to 2019). About the full investigation: To find TCR variants linked to disease, the study profiled T cell receptor beta repertoires in ankylosing spondylitis patients and healthy donors. The full study cohort comprised approximately 23 ankylosing spondylitis patients and roughly 110 healthy donors. Samples of peripheral blood were taken, and for ankylosing spondylitis patients, synovial fluid was collected as well. Here is what the overall study found, with its caveats: In peripheral blood, the disease-linked clones were found at relatively low frequencies and had a CD8+ phenotype. Some motif variants had previously been reported in the synovial fluid and blood of reactive arthritis patients, which suggests shared mechanisms of disease initiation. A TCR beta motif made up of about eight highly homologous amino acid variants appeared to be characteristic of blood from ankylosing spondylitis patients. Significant enrichment of the disease-linked clones was reported in matched synovial fluid samples from ankylosing spondylitis patients.

The run used an Illumina HiSeq 2500. Quantitative 5'-RACE with molecular barcodes was the method used to prepare the TCR beta libraries. From the authors' description of their analysis: Disease-linked TCR variants were identified with a new computational method built on a probabilistic model of VDJ rearrangement. Through fastp at Q25 and MiXCR, TCRdb rebuilt clones from the public reads, retaining in-frame beta chains. Identical CDR3 proteins give one entry, which carries the most common genes and DNA. The V and J calls follow TCRdb's processing rather than the paper's. This sample is represented by approximately 260,000 distinct CDR3 sequences; 8.6% of them were singletons. Under 7.5% of the sample belongs to the ten largest clones. The CDR3 runs 15 residues from the cysteine to the phenylalanine. Left in the record is the CDR3 DNA by itself, 45 bases read in frame from the first base. Looking up the germline V gene (reference sequence) yields CDR1 DFQATT and CDR2 SNEGSKA. Relative to germline, V is 1 base shorter and J is 0 bases shorter, with 11 bases between their ends.

The chain employs TRBV20-1 and TRBJ2-3; a confident D gene designation cannot be given. The clonotype originates from a male donor with ankylosing spondylitis or in good health (not recorded which). Source material: blood, either unsorted or a sorted T cell fraction (not recorded which). The CDR3 has the sequence CSARGGASSTDTQYF. In nucleotide form, the sequence is TGCAGTGCTAGAGGTGGAGCGTCTAGCACAGATACGCAGTATTTT.